This T cell receptor (beta chain) was sequenced in a study of CD8 T cells in ankylosing spondylitis. TCRdb used MiXCR to reprocess the 5' RACE reads, holding one entry per CDR3 protein. This table holds approximately 220,000 distinct CDR3 sequences, about 10% found once. This clonotype was counted a few times. Its target is unknown. Findings of the study overall: From matched ankylosing spondylitis synovial fluid, disease-linked clones were reportedly recovered at significantly enriched levels. Ankylosing spondylitis blood appeared to carry a characteristic TCR beta motif of several highly homologous variants. Those disease-linked clones were CD8+; they were also relatively rare in peripheral blood.

Germline trimming cut 5 bases from V and 4 bases from J; bases unmatched to any gene: 2. The CDR3 totals 13 residues. The germline gives CDR1 SGHTA, CDR2 FQGNSA. This receptor was obtained from a male donor with ankylosing spondylitis or in good health (not recorded which). The sequenced material came from blood, either unsorted or a sorted T cell fraction (not recorded which). The chain couples TRBV7-2 to TRBJ2-1; 7 bases align to TRBD1. In DNA, the CDR3 is TGTGCCAGCAGCCAGGGACAGTACAATGAGCAGTTCTTC. Its protein is CASSQGQYNEQFF.